The 18 T cell receptor beta chains listed next were all sequenced from one sample in a study of cytotoxic CD8 clonotypes in ibrutinib-treated CLL. Clones were read by immunoSEQ multiplex PCR, and TCRdb kept only the in-frame ones, dropping some. The table records some 100,000 clones, 55% to 75% of them present only once. Sample: PBMCs, taken after 24 months of ibrutinib treatment. These receptors were obtained from a human donor with chronic lymphocytic leukemia.

This chain links TRBV5-6 with TRBJ1-2; D gene unclear. V was cut by 7 bases and J by 0 bases, with 7 bases left in between. The CDR3 extends over 12 amino acids. CDR1 is SGHDT, CDR2 YYEEEE, per germline. This CDR3 is CASQNTNYGYTF. DNA for the CDR3: TGTGCCAGCCAGAATACTAACTATGGCTACACCTTC.

J is TRBJ1-4 and V is TRBV7-6; no clear D gene. Germline values: CDR1 SGHVS, CDR2 FNYEAQ. With 5 bases removed from V and 5 bases from J, the gap between germline ends came to 15 bases. This CDR3 contains 15 residues. The CDR3 bases are TGTGCCAGCAGCCCGGACGTCCGAGGGAATGAAAAACTGTTTTTT. Encoded protein: CASSPDVRGNEKLFF.

This chain uses TRBV10-3 with TRBJ2-3, with D maybe TRBD1 (5 bases). This CDR3 region has 13 residues. CDR1 ENHRY and CDR2 SYGVKD come from the germline V gene. The ends were cut back, 9 bases at V and 5 bases at J, with 15 bases in the middle. The CDR3 reads CAIGASLGDTQYF. The CDR3 nucleotides are TGTGCCATTGGGGCCAGCTTGGGAGATACGCAGTATTTT.

This clone has a handful of counts. The genes are TRBV7-9 and TRBJ1-5, with a possible D match to TRBD1 (5 bases). Looked up from germline, CDR1 is SEHNR and CDR2 is FQNEAQ (reference sequence). The ends were cut back, 1 base at V and 7 bases at J, with 8 bases in the middle. The CDR3 sequence is 13 residues long. Written as DNA, the CDR3 is TGTGCCAGCAGCTTAGGGGGGTCGCAGCCCCAGCATTTT. Protein product: CASSLGGSQPQHF.

The sample holds a few counts of this clone. The CDR3 loop is CASSPHFGQGKSGYTF. The CDR3 DNA follows: TGTGCCAGCAGCCCACACTTCGGACAGGGGAAAAGTGGCTACACCTTC. This chain links TRBV14 with TRBJ1-2, with 9 bases lining up with TRBD1. The CDR3 sequence is 16 residues long. In germline, CDR1 is SGHDN, CDR2 FVKESK. The J segment lost 7 bases and the V segment lost 4 bases, leaving 13 bases of the junction unmatched.

This chain links TRBV10-1 with TRBJ1-1; TRBD1 might be the D (6 bases). V was clipped by 7 bases and J by 6 bases, with 15 bases between them. Per the germline V gene, CDR1 is WNHNN and CDR2 is SYGVQD (reference sequence). The CDR3 sequence is 13 residues long. The CDR3: CASNKDRISEAFF. The CDR3, as DNA: TGCGCCAGCAACAAAGACAGGATATCTGAAGCTTTCTTT.

The J gene is TRBJ2-2, the V gene TRBV30; D is perhaps TRBD1 (5 bases). Germline CDR1 and CDR2: GTSNPN and SVGIG (reference sequence). Trimming removed 2 bases at V and 6 bases at J, with 13 bases between. This CDR3 spans 14 amino acids. CDR3 sequence reads: CAWSTQTEAGELFF. DNA of the CDR3: TGTGCCTGGAGTACTCAGACAGAGGCCGGGGAGCTGTTTTTT. The variable domain in full, completed from reference TRBV30 and TRBJ2-2, reads SQTIHQWPATLVQPVGSPLSLECTVEGTSNPNLYWYRQAAGRGLQLLFYSVGIGQISSEVPQNLSASRPQDRQFILSSKKLLLSDSGFYLCAWSTQTEAGELFFGEGSRLTVL.

This clone was seen more than once but under ten times. The chain links TRBV6-5 to TRBJ1-1; D is perhaps TRBD1 (5 bases). Germline V gives CDR1 MNHEY, CDR2 SVGAGI. Trimming took 10 bases from V and 10 from J, leaving 22 bases between them. This CDR3 comprises 13 residues. CDR3 in DNA: TGTGCCACCTTGGACACCCGGACCCGAGGAGCTTTCTTT. Amino acids: CATLDTRTRGAFF.

In its sample, this clone was seen once. The gene calls are TRBV15 and TRBJ2-2; TRBD2 is a possible D gene (6 bases). The CDR3 contains 17 residues. CDR1 is LNHNV and CDR2 is YYDKDF in the germline V gene (reference sequence). V was pared by 5 bases and J by 1 base, with 17 bases between. Written as DNA, the CDR3 is TGTGCCACCAGCCGGAAAGGGAGGCGGGGGAACACCGGGGAGCTGTTTTTT. The encoded protein is CATSRKGRRGNTGELFF. The full variable domain, its missing parts supplied by reference TRBV15 and TRBJ2-2, is DAMVIQNPRYQVTQFGKPVTLSCSQTLNHNVMYWYQQKSSQAPKLLFHYYDKDFNNEADTPDNFQSRRPNTSFCFLDIRSPGLGDTAMYLCATSRKGRRGNTGELFFGEGSRLTVL.

The chain uses TRBV7-2 and TRBJ2-2; D gene unclear. Germline V gene data show CDR1 as SGHTA and CDR2 as FQGNSA. This CDR3 comprises 13 residues. V was shortened by 5 bases and J by 4 bases, with 8 bases between the two germline ends. This CDR3 is CASSHSATGELFF. The CDR3, as DNA: TGTGCCAGCAGCCATTCCGCCACCGGGGAGCTGTTTTTT.

The rearrangement links TRBV20-1 to TRBJ2-1; no reliable D call. This CDR3 has 11 residues. Germline V lookup: CDR1 DFQATT, CDR2 SNEGSKA (reference sequence). The germline V and J ends were trimmed by 1 base and 5 bases, with 3 bases remaining between them. The CDR3 nucleotides read TGCAGTGCTAGAGCCCACAATGAGCAGTTCTTC. Translating it yields CSARAHNEQFF.

The J gene is TRBJ2-5, the V gene TRBV5-6; 9 nucleotides line up with TRBD2. V gave up 2 bases and J gave up 2 bases; unmatched junction bases: 1. The CDR3 sequence is 14 residues long. CDR1 and CDR2 (germline): SGHDT, YYEEEE. CDR3 protein: CASSLGLAQETQYF. The CDR3, as DNA: TGTGCCAGCAGCTTAGGACTAGCGCAAGAGACCCAGTACTTC.

V and J are TRBV9 and TRBJ2-3; D is unresolved. The CDR3 has 14 residues. Germline CDR1 SGDLS, CDR2 YYNGEE. The V end lost 3 bases, the J end lost 0 bases, and 8 bases lay between the germline ends. Here the CDR3 reads CASSAVSSTDTQYF. The CDR3 DNA reads TGTGCCAGCAGCGCCGTGAGTAGCACAGATACGCAGTATTTT. The variable domain in full, completed from reference TRBV9 and TRBJ2-3, reads DSGVTQTPKHLITATGQRVTLRCSPRSGDLSVYWYQQSLDQGLQFLIQYYNGEERAKGNILERFSAQQFPDLHSELNLSSLELGDSALYFCASSAVSSTDTQYFGPGTRLTVL.

This clone was counted ten times or more. The rearrangement joins TRBV6-1 to TRBJ2-2; 7 positions agree with TRBD2. With V trimmed by 3 bases and J by 0 bases, 7 bases remained unmatched. Germline values: CDR1 MNHNS, CDR2 SASEGT. The CDR3 extends over 17 amino acids. The CDR3 sequence is CASSDNGGFANTGELFF. The CDR3 DNA is TGTGCCAGCAGTGACAACGGGGGGTTCGCGAACACCGGGGAGCTGTTTTTT.

The chain is built from TRBV6-1 and TRBJ2-1; TRBD2 is a possible D gene (5 bases). The CDR3 is 15 amino acids. Germline assignment: CDR1 MNHNS and CDR2 SASEGT. Trimming took off 2 bases at V and 9 bases at J, with 17 bases between the two ends. CDR3 region: CASSERGNSVSEQFF. The DNA of the CDR3 is TGTGCCAGCAGTGAACGGGGTAATAGTGTTAGTGAGCAGTTCTTC.

In this sample, this clone turned up a few times. This sequence joins TRBV11-3 and TRBJ2-5, with 7 bases that match TRBD2. Germline-derived CDR1 and CDR2 are SGHNT and YENEEA. V was pared by 4 bases and J by 9 bases, with 5 bases of the junction left unmatched. The CDR3 is 12 residues long. The CDR3 sequence: CASSSTGGAQYF. The CDR3 coding sequence is TGTGCCAGCAGCTCGACGGGGGGAGCCCAGTACTTC.

V and J are TRBV18 and TRBJ1-5, with a tentative D call TRBD1 (5 bases). The V and J ends lost 5 bases and 0 bases respectively, with 8 bases between them. CDR1 is KGHSH and CDR2 is LQKENI in the germline V gene. The CDR3 is made up of 14 amino acids. CDR3 protein: CASSTTVSNQPQHF. CDR3 DNA: TGTGCCAGCTCAACGACAGTTAGCAATCAGCCCCAGCATTTT.

The rearrangement joins TRBV9 to TRBJ2-1; D unclear. This CDR3 is 13 amino acids long. V was cut by 3 bases and J by 6 bases, with 10 bases left in between. Germline-derived CDR1 and CDR2 are SGDLS and YYNGEE. CDR3: CASSGRIRNEQFF. Written as DNA, the CDR3 is TGTGCCAGCAGCGGAAGAATTCGCAATGAGCAGTTCTTC.